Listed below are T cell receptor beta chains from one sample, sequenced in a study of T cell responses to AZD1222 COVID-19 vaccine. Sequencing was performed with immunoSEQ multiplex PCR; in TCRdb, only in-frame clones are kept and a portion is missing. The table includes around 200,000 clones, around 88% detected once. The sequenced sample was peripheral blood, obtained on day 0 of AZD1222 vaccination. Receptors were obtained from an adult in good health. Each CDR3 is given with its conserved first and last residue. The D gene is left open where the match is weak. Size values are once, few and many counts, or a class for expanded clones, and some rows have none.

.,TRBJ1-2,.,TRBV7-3,CASSLMGLTVTGMYGYTF,TGTGCCAGCAGCTTAATGGGACTAACCGTTACGGGAATGTATGGCTACACCTTC
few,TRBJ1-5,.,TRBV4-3,CASSQDRQSNQPQHF,TGCGCCAGCAGCCAAGATCGGCAGTCTAATCAGCCCCAGCATTTT
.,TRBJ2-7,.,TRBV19,CASTPGGGSTYEQYF,TGTGCCAGTACCCCCGGGGGCGGGTCGACCTACGAGCAGTACTTC
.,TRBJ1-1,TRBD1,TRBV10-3,CAIGTGGIEAFF,TGTGCCATCGGGACAGGGGGAATTGAAGCTTTCTTT
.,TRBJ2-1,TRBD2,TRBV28,CASSPPPGLASYNEQFF,TGTGCCAGCAGCCCCCCACCGGGACTAGCCTCCTACAATGAGCAGTTCTTC
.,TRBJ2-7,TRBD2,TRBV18,CASSPPNLRGEREQYF,TGTGCCAGCTCACCACCGAATTTACGGGGGGAACGCGAGCAGTACTTC
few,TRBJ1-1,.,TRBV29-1,CSVEGISNTEAFF,TGCAGCGTTGAGGGTATCTCGAACACTGAAGCTTTCTTT
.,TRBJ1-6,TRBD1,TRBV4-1,CASSQNPVGQGRLDNSPLHF,TGCGCCAGCAGCCAAAACCCGGTGGGACAGGGGCGTTTGGATAATTCACCCCTCCACTTT
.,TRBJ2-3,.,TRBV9,CASSVGVVTSTDTQYF,TGTGCCAGCAGCGTAGGGGTGGTTACTAGCACAGATACGCAGTATTTT
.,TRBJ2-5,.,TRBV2,CASRGTLGGETQYF,TGTGCCAGCAGAGGGACTCTGGGTGGAGAGACCCAGTACTTC
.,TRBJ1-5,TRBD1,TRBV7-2,CASSKQGNSNQPQHF,TGTGCCAGCAGCAAACAGGGGAATAGCAATCAGCCCCAGCATTTT
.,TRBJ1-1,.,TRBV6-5,CASIEGVNTEAFF,TGTGCCAGCATCGAGGGGGTGAACACTGAAGCTTTCTTT
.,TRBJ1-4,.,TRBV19,CASSIGEHIEKLFF,TGTGCCAGTAGTATCGGGGAACATATTGAAAAACTGTTTTTT
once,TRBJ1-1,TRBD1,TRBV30,CAWSVGQGDTEAFF,TGTGCCTGGAGTGTAGGGCAGGGGGACACTGAAGCTTTCTTT
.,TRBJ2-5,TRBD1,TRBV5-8,CASSPGTGRETQYF,TGTGCCAGCAGCCCTGGGACAGGGAGGGAGACCCAGTACTTC
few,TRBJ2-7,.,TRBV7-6,CASSYQGGASGEQYF,TGTGCCAGCAGCTATCAAGGGGGGGCCTCTGGAGAGCAGTACTTC
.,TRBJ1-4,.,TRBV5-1,CASSLDGRGEKLFF,TGCGCCAGCAGCTTGGACGGGAGGGGAGAAAAACTGTTTTTT
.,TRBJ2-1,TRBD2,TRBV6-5,CASSYSLTSVYNEQFF,TGTGCCAGCAGTTACTCATTAACTAGCGTCTACAATGAGCAGTTCTTC
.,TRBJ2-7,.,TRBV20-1,CSARGDYEQYF,TGCAGTGCTAGGGGGGACTACGAGCAGTACTTC
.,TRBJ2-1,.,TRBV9,CASSEGGDYNEQFF,TGTGCCAGCAGCGAGGGGGGTGACTACAATGAGCAGTTCTTC
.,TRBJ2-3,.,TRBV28,CASSFRTPDTQYF,TGTGCCAGCAGTTTTCGGACCCCAGATACGCAGTATTTT
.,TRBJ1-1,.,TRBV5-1,CASSSDSTEAFF,TGCGCCAGCAGCTCGGACAGCACTGAAGCTTTCTTT
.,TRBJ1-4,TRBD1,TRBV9,CASSGKGGWDEKLFF,TGTGCCAGCAGCGGAAAAGGGGGCTGGGATGAAAAACTGTTTTTT
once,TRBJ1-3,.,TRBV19,CASSPRAGTIGNTIYF,TGTGCCAGTAGTCCCCGTGCGGGAACTATTGGAAACACCATATATTTT
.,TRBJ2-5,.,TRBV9,CASSGDQGETQYF,TGTGCCAGCAGCGGGGACCAAGGAGAGACCCAGTACTTC
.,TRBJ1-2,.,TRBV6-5,CASSYRQEYGYTF,TGTGCCAGCAGTTACCGACAGGAGTATGGCTACACCTTC
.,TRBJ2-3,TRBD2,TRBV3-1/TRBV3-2,CASSLRTSGFTDTQYF,TGTGCCAGCAGCCTCAGGACTAGCGGTTTCACAGATACGCAGTATTTT
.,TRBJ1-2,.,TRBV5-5,CASSLDPGPPPGYTF,TGTGCCAGCAGCTTAGACCCGGGACCCCCGCCGGGCTACACCTTC
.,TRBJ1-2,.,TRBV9,CASSPGGTANYGYTF,TGTGCCAGCAGCCCCGGGGGCACAGCTAACTATGGCTACACCTTC
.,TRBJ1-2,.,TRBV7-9,CASSSGGRDVHGYTF,TGTGCCAGCAGCTCTGGGGGCAGGGACGTTCATGGCTACACCTTC
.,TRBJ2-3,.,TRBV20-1,CSASWGDGTDTQYF,TGCAGTGCTAGTTGGGGGGATGGCACAGATACGCAGTATTTT
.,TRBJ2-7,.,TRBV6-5,CASTRGSGSYEQYF,TGTGCCAGCACACGCGGATCGGGCTCCTACGAGCAGTACTTC
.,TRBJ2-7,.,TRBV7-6,CASSLFQDSYEQYF,TGTGCCAGCAGCTTATTTCAGGACTCCTACGAGCAGTACTTC